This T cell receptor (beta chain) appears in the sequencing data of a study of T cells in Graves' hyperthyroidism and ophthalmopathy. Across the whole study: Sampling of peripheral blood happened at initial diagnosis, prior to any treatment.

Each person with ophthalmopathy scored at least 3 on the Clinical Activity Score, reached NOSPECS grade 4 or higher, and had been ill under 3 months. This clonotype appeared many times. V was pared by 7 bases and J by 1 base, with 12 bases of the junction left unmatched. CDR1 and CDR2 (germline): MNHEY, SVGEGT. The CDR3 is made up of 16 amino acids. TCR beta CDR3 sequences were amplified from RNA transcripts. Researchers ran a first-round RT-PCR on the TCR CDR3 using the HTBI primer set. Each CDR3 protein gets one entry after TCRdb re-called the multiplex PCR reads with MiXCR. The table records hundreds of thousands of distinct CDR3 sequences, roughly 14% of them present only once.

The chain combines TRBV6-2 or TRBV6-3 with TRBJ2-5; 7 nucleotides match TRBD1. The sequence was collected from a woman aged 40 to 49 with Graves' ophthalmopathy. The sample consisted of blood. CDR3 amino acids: CASTPRRGSVQETQYF. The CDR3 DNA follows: TGTGCCAGCACCCCCCGCAGGGGGTCCGTCCAAGAGACCCAGTACTTC.